The 5 T cell receptor beta chains listed next were all sequenced from one sample in a study of blood T cell repertoires in COVID-19. Generated by immunoSEQ multiplex PCR, the TCRdb table keeps only in-frame clones and is missing some. The sample includes around 46,000 clones, roughly 77% of them seen just once. The specimen was peripheral blood. The source of these receptors is a human donor with active or convalescent COVID-19. The donor label of this sample is uncertain.

The rearrangement uses TRBV7-9 and TRBJ1-2, with a tentative D call TRBD1 (6 bases). Germline CDR1 reads SEHNR; CDR2 reads FQNEAQ (reference sequence). V was shortened by 2 bases and J by 6 bases, with 10 bases between the two germline ends. The CDR3 has 13 amino acids. This CDR3 is CASSLSTGHGYTF. CDR3 DNA sequence: TGTGCCAGCAGCTTAAGTACAGGGCATGGCTACACCTTC.

The rearrangement uses TRBV12-5 and TRBJ2-1; no clear D. Deletions cut 5 bases from V and 0 bases from J, with 11 bases between. The CDR3 runs to 15 residues. The germline gives CDR1 LGHNT, CDR2 FRNRAP. The CDR3 DNA follows: TGTGCTAGTGGTATAGACACGAGCTCCTACAATGAGCAGTTCTTC. Its translation is CASGIDTSSYNEQFF. The variable domain in full, completed from reference TRBV12-5 and TRBJ2-1, reads DARVTQTPRHKVTEMGQEVTMRCQPILGHNTVFWYRQTMMQGLELLAYFRNRAPLDDSGMPKDRFSAEMPDATLATLKIQPSEPRDSAVYFCASGIDTSSYNEQFFGPGTRLTVL.

The rearrangement joins TRBV12-3 or TRBV12-4 to TRBJ1-2, with a tentative D call TRBD1 (6 bases). The CDR3 spans 13 residues. V lost 6 bases, J lost 4 bases, and 12 bases lay in between. Written as DNA, the CDR3 is TGTGCCAGCAGGAACTCAGGGGCCTATGGCTACACCTTC. It is translated as CASRNSGAYGYTF.

This chain links TRBV5-1 with TRBJ2-7; weak D call: TRBD1 (5 bases). The germline gives CDR1 SGHRS, CDR2 YFSETQ. This CDR3 has 16 residues. The V and J ends lost 1 base and 5 bases respectively, with 19 bases between them. The CDR3 sequence is CASSLWSGEQVDEQYF. The CDR3 bases are TGCGCCAGCAGCTTGTGGTCAGGAGAACAGGTCGACGAGCAGTACTTC.

This chain uses TRBV7-3 with TRBJ2-1, with 11 bases aligning to TRBD2. The ends lost 4 bases at V and 6 bases at J; junction bases unmatched: 5. This CDR3 is 15 amino acids long. The V gene's germline CDR1 is SGHTA and CDR2 FQGTGA. The CDR3 bases are TGTGCCAGCAGCTCACTAGCGGGAGTAAGCAATGAGCAGTTCTTC. Translation gives CASSSLAGVSNEQFF.